This T cell receptor beta chain emerged from a study of OX40 agonist ivuxolimab in advanced cancers. Profiled with immunoSEQ multiplex PCR; TCRdb holds only in-frame clones, not every one. The sample gives around 76,000 clones, around 80% of which show up once; 0.9% to 1.4% is in the top ten. V was cut by 3 bases and J by 1 base, with 18 bases left in between. CDR3 length: 17 residues. In germline, CDR1 is LGHNA, CDR2 YSLEER. This material consisted of CD4+ or CD8+ T cells sorted from blood, taken in a trial of the OX40 agonist ivuxolimab. The V gene is TRBV4-3, the J gene TRBJ1-1, with TRBD1 as a possible D gene (6 bases). The source of this sequence is an adult with an advanced solid tumor such as melanoma, head and neck, liver or kidney cancer. CDR3 DNA: TGCGCCAGCAGCCACCCAAAAGGCGGGGGGCGGAACACTGAAGCTTTCTTT. It translates to CASSHPKGGGRNTEAFF.